This TCR beta chain was profiled in a study of beta chain features in type 1 diabetes. The overall study: Age, gender and cell yields were alike across patients and healthy donors. Broader study findings: Type 1 diabetes patients had TCRB CDR3s that were shorter (moderately but significantly so) in all four CD4+ subsets. Possible PCR preference for shorter templates applied equally to patients and controls. A definitive answer on HLA type influencing TCRB rearrangement was not reached here. Comparison showed that naive, central memory and Treg TCRB repertoires appeared more similar among patients than among healthy donors.

Expressed TCRB transcripts were sequenced, since all the RNA that had been isolated was reverse transcribed. Assay: immunoSEQ multiplex PCR; the TCRdb copy retains only in-frame clones and omits some. The sample has about 340,000 clones, about a tenth seen once. Germline-derived CDR1 and CDR2 are SGHDN and FVKESK. This CDR3 contains 13 residues. The germline V and J ends were trimmed by 1 base and 3 bases, with 7 bases remaining between them. This clone was observed a few times. Its antigen is undetermined. Sequencing was carried out using central memory CD4+ T cells from blood. This receptor was identified in a man aged 30 to 45 with type 1 diabetes. The V gene is TRBV14, the J gene TRBJ2-7, with no clear D. CDR3 amino acids: CASSQANYYEQYF. DNA of the CDR3: TGTGCCAGCAGCCAAGCCAATTACTACGAGCAGTACTTC.